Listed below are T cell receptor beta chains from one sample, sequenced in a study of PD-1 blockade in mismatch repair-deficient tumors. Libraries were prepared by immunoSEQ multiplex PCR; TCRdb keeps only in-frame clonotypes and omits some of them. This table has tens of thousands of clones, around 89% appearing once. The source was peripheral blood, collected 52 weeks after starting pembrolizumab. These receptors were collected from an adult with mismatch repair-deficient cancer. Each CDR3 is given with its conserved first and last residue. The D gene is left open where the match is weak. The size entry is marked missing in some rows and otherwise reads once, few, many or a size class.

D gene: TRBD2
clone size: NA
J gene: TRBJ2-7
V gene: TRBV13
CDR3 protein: CASSPSLAGVNEQYF
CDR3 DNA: TGTGCCAGCAGCCCCTCCCTAGCGGGAGTCAACGAGCAGTACTTC

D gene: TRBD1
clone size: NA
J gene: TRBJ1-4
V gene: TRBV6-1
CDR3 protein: CASRGTGWANEKLFF
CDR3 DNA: TGTGCCAGCAGGGGGACAGGGTGGGCTAATGAAAAACTGTTTTTT

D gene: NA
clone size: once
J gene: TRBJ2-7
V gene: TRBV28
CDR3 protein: CASSFDIYDLARSYEQYF
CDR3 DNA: TGTGCCAGCAGTTTTGATATATACGACCTAGCGAGATCCTACGAGCAGTACTTC

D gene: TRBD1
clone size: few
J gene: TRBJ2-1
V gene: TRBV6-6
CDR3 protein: CASSFRQGNEQFF
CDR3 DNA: TGTGCCAGCAGTTTCAGACAGGGAAATGAGCAGTTCTTC

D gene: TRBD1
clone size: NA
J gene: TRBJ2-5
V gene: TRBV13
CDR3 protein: CASSRTTGDETQYF
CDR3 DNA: TGTGCCAGCAGCCGCACGACAGGGGACGAGACCCAGTACTTC

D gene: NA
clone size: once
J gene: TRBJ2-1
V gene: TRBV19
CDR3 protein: CASKANNEQFF
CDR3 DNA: TGTGCCAGTAAGGCGAACAATGAGCAGTTCTTC

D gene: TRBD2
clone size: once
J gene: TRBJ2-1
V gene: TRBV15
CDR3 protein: CATSSIERERADEQFF
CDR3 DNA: TGTGCCACCAGCAGCATTGAGCGGGAGAGGGCCGATGAGCAGTTCTTC

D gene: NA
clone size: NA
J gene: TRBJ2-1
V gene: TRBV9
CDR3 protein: CASSVAAGIHEQFF
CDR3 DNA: TGTGCCAGCAGCGTCGCGGCGGGAATCCATGAGCAGTTCTTC

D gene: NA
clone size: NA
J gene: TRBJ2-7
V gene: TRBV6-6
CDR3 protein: CASVETRVPTYEQYF
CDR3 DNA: TGTGCCAGCGTCGAGACCCGGGTCCCTACCTACGAGCAGTACTTC

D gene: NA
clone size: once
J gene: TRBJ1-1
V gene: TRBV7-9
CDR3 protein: CASSPLGHTEAFF
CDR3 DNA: TGTGCCAGCAGCCCACTGGGGCACACTGAAGCTTTCTTT

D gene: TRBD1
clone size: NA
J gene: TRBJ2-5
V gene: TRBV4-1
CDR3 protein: CASSHTGRQGVEETQYF
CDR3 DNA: TGCGCCAGCAGCCATACGGGAAGACAGGGGGTTGAAGAGACCCAGTACTTC

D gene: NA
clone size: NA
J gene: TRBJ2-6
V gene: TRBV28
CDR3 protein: CASSRTDSSGANVLTF
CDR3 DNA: TGTGCCAGCAGTCGGACAGATAGCTCTGGGGCCAACGTCCTGACTTTC

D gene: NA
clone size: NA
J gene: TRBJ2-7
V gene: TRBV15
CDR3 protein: CATSRPRAGAEATFEQYF
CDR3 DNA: TGTGCCACCAGCAGACCGAGAGCCGGGGCCGAAGCGACCTTCGAGCAGTACTTC

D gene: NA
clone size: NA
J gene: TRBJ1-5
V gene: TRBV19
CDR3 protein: CASSPGTLSNQPQHF
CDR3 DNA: TGTGCCAGTAGTCCTGGGACATTAAGCAATCAGCCCCAGCATTTT

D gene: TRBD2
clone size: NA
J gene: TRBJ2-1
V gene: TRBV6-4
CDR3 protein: CASSLAGVGEQFF
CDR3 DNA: TGTGCCAGCAGCCTAGCGGGAGTAGGTGAGCAGTTCTTC